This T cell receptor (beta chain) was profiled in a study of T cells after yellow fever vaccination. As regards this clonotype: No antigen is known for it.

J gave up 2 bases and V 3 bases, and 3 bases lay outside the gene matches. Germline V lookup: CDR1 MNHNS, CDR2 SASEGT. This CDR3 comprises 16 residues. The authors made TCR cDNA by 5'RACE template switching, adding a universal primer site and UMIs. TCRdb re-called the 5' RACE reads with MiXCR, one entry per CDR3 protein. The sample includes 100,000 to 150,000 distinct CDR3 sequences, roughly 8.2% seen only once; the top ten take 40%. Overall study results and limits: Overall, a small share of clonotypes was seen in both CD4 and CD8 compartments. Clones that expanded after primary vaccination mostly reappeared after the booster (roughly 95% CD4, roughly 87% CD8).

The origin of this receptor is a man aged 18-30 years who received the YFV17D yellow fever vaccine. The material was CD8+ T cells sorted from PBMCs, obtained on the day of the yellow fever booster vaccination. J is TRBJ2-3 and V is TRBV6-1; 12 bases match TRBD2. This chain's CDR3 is CASSDWTSGTTDTQYF. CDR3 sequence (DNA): TGTGCCAGCAGTGATTGGACTAGCGGGACCACAGATACGCAGTATTTT.